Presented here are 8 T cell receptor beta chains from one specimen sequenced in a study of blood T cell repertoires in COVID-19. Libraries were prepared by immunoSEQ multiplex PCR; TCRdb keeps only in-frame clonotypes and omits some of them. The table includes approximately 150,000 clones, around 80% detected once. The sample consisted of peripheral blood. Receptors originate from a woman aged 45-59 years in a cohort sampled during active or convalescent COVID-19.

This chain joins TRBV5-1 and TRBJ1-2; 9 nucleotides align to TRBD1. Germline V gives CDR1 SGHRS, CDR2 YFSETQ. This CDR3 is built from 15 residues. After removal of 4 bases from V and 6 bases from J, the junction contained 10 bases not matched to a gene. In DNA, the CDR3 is TGCGCCAGCAGCGTCAGACCGGGACAGGGTCATGGCTACACCTTC. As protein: CASSVRPGQGHGYTF. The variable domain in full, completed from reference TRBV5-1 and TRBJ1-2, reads KAGVTQTPRYLIKTRGQQVTLSCSPISGHRSVSWYQQTPGQGLQFLFEYFSETQRNKGNFPGRFSGRQFSNSRSEMNVSTLELGDSALYLCASSVRPGQGHGYTFGSGTRLTVV.

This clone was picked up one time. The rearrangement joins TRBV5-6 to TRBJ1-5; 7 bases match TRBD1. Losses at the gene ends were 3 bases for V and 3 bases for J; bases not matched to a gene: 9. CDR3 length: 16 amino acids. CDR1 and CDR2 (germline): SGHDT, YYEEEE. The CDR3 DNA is TGTGCCAGCAGCTCGTGGGACAGCGCTTACAATCAGCCCCAGCATTTT. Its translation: CASSSWDSAYNQPQHF.

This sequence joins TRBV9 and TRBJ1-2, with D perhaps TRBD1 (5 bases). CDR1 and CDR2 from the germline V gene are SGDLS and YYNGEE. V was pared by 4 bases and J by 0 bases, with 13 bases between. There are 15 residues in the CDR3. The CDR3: CASSPRQRSNYGYTF. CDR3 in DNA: TGTGCCAGCAGCCCACGACAGAGATCTAACTATGGCTACACCTTC.

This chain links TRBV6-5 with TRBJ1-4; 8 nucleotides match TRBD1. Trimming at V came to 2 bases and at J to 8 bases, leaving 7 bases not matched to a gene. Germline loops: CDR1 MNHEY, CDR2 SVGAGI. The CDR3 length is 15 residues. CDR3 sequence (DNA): TGTGCCAGCAGTTACGGGACAGGCCGGTACGAAAAACTGTTTTTT. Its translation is CASSYGTGRYEKLFF.

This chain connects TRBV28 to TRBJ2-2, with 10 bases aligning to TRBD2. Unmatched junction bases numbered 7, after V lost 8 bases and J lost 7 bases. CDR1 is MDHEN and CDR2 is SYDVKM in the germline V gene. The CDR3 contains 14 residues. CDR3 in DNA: TGTGCCAGCTATTGGGCTAGCGGGGGCGGGGAGCTGTTTTTT. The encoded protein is CASYWASGGGELFF.

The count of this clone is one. CDR3 in amino acids: CASRPGQGTGGYTF. CDR3 in DNA: TGTGCCAGCCGTCCGGGACAGGGAACGGGCGGCTACACCTTC. The chain links TRBV6-5 to TRBJ1-2; 9 bases match TRBD1. The ends lost 8 bases at V and 8 bases at J; junction bases unmatched: 12. Germline lookup yields CDR1 MNHEY and CDR2 SVGAGI. The CDR3 totals 14 residues.

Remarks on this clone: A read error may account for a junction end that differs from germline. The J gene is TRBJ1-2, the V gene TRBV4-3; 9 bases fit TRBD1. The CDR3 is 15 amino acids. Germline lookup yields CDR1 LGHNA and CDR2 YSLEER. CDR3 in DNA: TGCGCCAGCAGCCAAGGGGACAGGGATGGCTATGGCCACACCTTC. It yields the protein CASSQGDRDGYGHTF.

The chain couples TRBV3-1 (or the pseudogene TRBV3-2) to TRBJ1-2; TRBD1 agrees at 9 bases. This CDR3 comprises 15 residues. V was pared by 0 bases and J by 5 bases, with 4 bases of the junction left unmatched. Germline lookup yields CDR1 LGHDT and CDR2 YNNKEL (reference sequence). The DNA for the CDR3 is TGTGCCAGCAGCCAAGATAACAGGGGGCGGTATGGCTACACCTTC. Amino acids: CASSQDNRGRYGYTF.